Detailed here is one T cell receptor beta chain. The antigen is undetermined. The data were obtained in a study of PD-L1 blockade in urothelial cancer. For the study at large: A median of approximately 150,000 T cells was found in the blood samples. Study-wide results and caveats: More expansion of tumor-associated blood clones, seen at 3 weeks, marked durable-benefit patients.

TCRdb keeps only in-frame clones here, not all; method: immunoSEQ multiplex PCR. The sample shows tens of thousands of clones, roughly 80% of them seen only once. The specimen was PBMCs, collected around atezolizumab (anti-PD-L1) treatment. The TCR was taken from a man between 65 and 85 years old with urothelial cancer.

CDR3 DNA: TGTGCCAGCAGTTACAGGGGAACTAATGAAAAACTGTTTTTT. Translating it yields CASSYRGTNEKLFF. The rearrangement links TRBV6-5 to TRBJ1-4; D is possibly TRBD1 (5 bases). The CDR3 totals 14 residues. CDR1 is MNHEY and CDR2 is SVGAGI in the germline V gene. V was shortened by 2 bases and J by 1 base, with 5 bases between the two germline ends.